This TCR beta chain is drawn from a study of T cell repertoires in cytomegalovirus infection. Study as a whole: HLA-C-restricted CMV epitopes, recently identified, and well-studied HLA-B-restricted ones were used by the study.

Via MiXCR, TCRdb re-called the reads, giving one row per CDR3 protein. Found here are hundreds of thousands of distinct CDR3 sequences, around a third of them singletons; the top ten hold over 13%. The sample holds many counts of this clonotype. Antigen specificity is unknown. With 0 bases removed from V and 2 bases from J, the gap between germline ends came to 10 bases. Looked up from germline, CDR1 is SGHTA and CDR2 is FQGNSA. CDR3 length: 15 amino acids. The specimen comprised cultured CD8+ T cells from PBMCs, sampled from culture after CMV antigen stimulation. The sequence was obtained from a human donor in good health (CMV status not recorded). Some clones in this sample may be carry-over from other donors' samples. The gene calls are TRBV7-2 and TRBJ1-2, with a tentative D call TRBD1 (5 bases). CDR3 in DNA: TGTGCCAGCAGCTTAGCGCGCGGGGCGAACTATGGCTACACCTTC. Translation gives CASSLARGANYGYTF.